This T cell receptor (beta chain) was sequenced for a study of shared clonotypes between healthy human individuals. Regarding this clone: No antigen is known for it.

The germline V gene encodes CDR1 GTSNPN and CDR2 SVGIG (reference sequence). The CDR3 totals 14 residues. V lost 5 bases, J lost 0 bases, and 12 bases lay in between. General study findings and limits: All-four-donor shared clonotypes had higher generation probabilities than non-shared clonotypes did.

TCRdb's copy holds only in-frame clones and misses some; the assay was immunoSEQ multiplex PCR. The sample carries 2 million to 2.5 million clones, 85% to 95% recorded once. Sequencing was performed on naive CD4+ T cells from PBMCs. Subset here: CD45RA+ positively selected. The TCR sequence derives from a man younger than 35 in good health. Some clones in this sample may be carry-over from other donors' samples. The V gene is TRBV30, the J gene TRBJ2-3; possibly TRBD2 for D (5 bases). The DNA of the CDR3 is TGTGCCTGGGCAAGCGGTGTTAGCACAGATACGCAGTATTTT. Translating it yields CAWASGVSTDTQYF.